The 4 T cell receptor beta chains presented below share a single source sample, sequenced in a study of blood T cell repertoires in COVID-19 (TCRdb year 2020). The library came from the immunoSEQ multiplex PCR assay. TCRdb's version of the immuneACCESS table is confined to in-frame rearrangements and falls short of the full clone set. An unresolved V gene accounts for under half of the shortfall where checked; the remainder is of unknown origin. A total of 150,000 to 200,000 clones appear in this sample, more than 70% of them only once. The ten largest clones capture less than 5.5% of the sample. The sample consisted of peripheral blood. The receptors derive from a human donor in a cohort sampled during active COVID-19.

This chain connects TRBV7-2 to TRBJ2-1; the match to TRBD2 covers 8 bases. The CDR3 is made up of 14 amino acids. Germline V gene sequence: CDR1 SGHTA, CDR2 FQGNSA. V shed 5 bases and J 4 bases; nucleotides not matched to a gene: 4. The DNA of the CDR3 is TGTGCCAGCAGCCCAGGACTAGCTTACAATGAGCAGTTCTTC. Amino acid sequence: CASSPGLAYNEQFF.

The J gene is TRBJ2-7, the V gene TRBV12-3 or TRBV12-4; a possible D gene is TRBD2 (5 bases). Deletions cut 3 bases from V and 5 bases from J, with 11 bases between. CDR3 length: 13 residues. The CDR3 region is CASSFGVLDEQYF. The DNA of the CDR3 is TGTGCCAGCAGTTTCGGGGTCTTGGACGAGCAGTACTTC.

The chain carries TRBV15 and TRBJ2-2; 11 nucleotides align to TRBD1. Germline-derived CDR1 and CDR2 are LNHNV and YYDKDF (reference sequence). This CDR3 is built from 15 residues. J gave up 7 bases and V 3 bases, and 4 bases lay outside the gene matches. The CDR3 bases are TGTGCCACCAGCAGGGGACAGGGGGTGATCGGGGAGCTGTTTTTT. Protein product: CATSRGQGVIGELFF.

CDR3 loop: CASSLGVGTGYGYTF. In nucleotides, the CDR3 is TGTGCCAGCAGTCTTGGGGTGGGGACAGGCTATGGCTACACCTTC. The chain recombines TRBV7-2 with TRBJ1-2; 8 bases match TRBD1. Germline V gives CDR1 SGHTA, CDR2 FQGNSA. This CDR3 has 15 amino acids. V shed 6 bases and J 4 bases; nucleotides not matched to a gene: 10.